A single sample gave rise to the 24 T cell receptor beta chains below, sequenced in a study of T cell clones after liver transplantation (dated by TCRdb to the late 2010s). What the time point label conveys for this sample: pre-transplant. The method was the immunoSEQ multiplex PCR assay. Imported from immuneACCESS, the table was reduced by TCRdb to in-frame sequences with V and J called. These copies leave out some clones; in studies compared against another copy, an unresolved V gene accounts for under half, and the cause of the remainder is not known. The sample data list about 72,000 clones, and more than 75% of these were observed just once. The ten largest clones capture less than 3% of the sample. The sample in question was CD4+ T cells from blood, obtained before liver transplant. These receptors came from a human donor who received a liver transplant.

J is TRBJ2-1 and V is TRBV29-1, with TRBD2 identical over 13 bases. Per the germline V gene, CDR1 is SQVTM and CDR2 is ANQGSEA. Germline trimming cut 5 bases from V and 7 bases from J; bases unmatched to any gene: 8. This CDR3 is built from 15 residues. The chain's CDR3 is CSVLGTSGKGNEQFF. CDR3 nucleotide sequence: TGCAGCGTTTTGGGGACTAGCGGGAAAGGTAATGAGCAGTTCTTC.

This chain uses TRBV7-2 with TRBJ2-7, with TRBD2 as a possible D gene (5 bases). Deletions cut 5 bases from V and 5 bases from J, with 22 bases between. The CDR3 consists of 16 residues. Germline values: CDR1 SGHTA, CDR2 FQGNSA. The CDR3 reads CASSLSGSYPLDEQYF. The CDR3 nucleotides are TGTGCCAGCAGCCTCAGTGGGAGCTACCCCCTAGACGAGCAGTACTTC. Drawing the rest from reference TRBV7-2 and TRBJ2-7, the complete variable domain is GAGVSQSPSNKVTEKGKDVELRCDPISGHTALYWYRQSLGQGLEFLIYFQGNSAPDKSGLPSDRFSAERTGGSVSTLTIQRTQQEDSAVYLCASSLSGSYPLDEQYFGPGTRLTVT.

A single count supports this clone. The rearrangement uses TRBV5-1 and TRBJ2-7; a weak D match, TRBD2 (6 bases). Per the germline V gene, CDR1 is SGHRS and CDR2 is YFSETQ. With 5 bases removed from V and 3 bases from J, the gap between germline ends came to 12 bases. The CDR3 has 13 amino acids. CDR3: CASSDWGDYEQYF. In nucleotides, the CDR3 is TGCGCCAGCAGTGATTGGGGGGACTACGAGCAGTACTTC.

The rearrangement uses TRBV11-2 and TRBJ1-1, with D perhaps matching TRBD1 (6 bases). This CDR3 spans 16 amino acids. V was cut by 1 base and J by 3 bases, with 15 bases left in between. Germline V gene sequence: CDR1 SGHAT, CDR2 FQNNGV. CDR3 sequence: CASSLGQALQDTEAFF. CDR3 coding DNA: TGTGCCAGCAGCTTAGGACAGGCCTTACAGGACACTGAAGCTTTCTTT.

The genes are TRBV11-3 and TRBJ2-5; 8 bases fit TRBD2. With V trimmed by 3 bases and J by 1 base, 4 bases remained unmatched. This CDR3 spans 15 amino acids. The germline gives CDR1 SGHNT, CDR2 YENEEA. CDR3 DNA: TGTGCCAGCAGCTTTCCGGGACTAGGCCAAGAGACCCAGTACTTC. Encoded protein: CASSFPGLGQETQYF.

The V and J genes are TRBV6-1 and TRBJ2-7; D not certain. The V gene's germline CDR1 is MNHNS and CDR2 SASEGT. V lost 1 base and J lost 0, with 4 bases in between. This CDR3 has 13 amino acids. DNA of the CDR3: TGTGCCAGCAGTGAAGGGTTCTCCTACGAGCAGTACTTC. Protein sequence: CASSEGFSYEQYF.

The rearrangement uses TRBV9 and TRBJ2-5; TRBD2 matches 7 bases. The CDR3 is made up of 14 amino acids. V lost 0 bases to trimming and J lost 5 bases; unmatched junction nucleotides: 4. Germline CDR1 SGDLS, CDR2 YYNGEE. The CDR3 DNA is TGTGCCAGCAGCGTAGGGGAGGGGTTCGAGACCCAGTACTTC. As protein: CASSVGEGFETQYF.

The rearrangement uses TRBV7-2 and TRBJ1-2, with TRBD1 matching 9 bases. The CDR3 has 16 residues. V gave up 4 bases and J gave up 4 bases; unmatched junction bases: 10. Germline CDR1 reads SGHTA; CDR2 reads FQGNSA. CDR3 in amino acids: CASSSTGTGNFYGYTF. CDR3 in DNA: TGTGCCAGCAGCTCGACTGGGACAGGGAACTTCTATGGCTACACCTTC.

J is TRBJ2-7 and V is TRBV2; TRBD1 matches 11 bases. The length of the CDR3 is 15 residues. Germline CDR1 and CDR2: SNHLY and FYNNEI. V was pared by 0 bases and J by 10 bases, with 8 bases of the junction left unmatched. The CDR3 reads CASSEAGQGGNGQYF. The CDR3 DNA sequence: TGTGCCAGCAGTGAAGCGGGACAGGGGGGGAATGGTCAGTACTTC. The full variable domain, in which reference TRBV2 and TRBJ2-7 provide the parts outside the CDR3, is EPEVTQTPSHQVTQMGQEVILRCVPISNHLYFYWYRQILGQKVEFLVSFYNNEISEKSEIFDDQFSVERPDGSNFTLKIRSTKLEDSAMYFCASSEAGQGGNGQYFGPGTRLTVT.

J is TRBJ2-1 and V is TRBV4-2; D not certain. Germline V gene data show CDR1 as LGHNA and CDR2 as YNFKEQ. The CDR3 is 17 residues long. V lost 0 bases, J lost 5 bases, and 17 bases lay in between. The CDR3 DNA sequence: TGTGCCAGCAGCCAAGATCCCCACCACCATGGAGACAATGAGCAGTTCTTC. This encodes CASSQDPHHHGDNEQFF.

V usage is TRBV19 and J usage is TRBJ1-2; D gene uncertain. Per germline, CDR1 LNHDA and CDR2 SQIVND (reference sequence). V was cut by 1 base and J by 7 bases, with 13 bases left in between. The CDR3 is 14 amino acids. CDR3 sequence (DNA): TGTGCCAGTAGTATAGCCGGTAAGGGTCCTGGCTACACCTTC. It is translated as CASSIAGKGPGYTF.

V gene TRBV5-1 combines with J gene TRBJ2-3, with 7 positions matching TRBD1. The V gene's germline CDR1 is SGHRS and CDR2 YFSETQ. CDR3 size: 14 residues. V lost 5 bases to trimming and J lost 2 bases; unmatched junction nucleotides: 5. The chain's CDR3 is CASSRQGPTDTQYF. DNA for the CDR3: TGCGCCAGCAGTAGACAGGGCCCCACAGATACGCAGTATTTT.

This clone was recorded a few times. The CDR3 DNA reads as TGCGCCAGCAGCCAAGGAAACGGGCTCACTAAGGATACGCAGTATTTT. Translated, it gives CASSQGNGLTKDTQYF. The rearrangement joins TRBV4-3 to TRBJ2-3; D gene uncertain. The length of the CDR3 is 16 residues. Germline CDR1 is LGHNA and CDR2 is YSLEER. Trimming left V 1 base short and J 6 bases short, with 17 bases between.

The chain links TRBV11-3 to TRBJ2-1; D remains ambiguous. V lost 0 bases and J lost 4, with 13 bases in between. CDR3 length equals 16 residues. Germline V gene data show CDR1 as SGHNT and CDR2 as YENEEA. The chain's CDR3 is CASSLEGRDLYNEQFF. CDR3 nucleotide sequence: TGTGCCAGCAGCTTAGAGGGCCGCGACTTATACAATGAGCAGTTCTTC.

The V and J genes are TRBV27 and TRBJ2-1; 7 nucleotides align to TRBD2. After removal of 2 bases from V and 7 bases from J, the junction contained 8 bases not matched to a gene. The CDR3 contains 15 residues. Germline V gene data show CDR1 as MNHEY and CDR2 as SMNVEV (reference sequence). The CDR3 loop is CASSLAGALINEQFF. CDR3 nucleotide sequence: TGTGCCAGCAGTTTAGCGGGAGCCCTTATTAATGAGCAGTTCTTC.

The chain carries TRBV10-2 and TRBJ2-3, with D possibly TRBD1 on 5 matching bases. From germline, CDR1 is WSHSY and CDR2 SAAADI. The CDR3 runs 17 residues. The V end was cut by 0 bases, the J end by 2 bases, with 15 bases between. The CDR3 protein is CASSESTRRVHTDTQYF. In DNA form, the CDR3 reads TGCGCCAGCAGTGAGTCGACTCGCAGGGTCCACACAGATACGCAGTATTTT.

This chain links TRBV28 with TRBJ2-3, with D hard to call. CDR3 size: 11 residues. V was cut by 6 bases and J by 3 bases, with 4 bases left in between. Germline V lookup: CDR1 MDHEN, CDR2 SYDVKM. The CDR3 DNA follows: TGTGCCAGCAGCCCGACAGATACGCAGTATTTT. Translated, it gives CASSPTDTQYF. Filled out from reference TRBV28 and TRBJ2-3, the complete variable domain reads DVKVTQSSRYLVKRTGEKVFLECVQDMDHENMFWYRQDPGLGLRLIYFSYDVKMKEKGDIPEGYSVSREKKERFSLILESASTNQTSMYLCASSPTDTQYFGPGTRLTVL.

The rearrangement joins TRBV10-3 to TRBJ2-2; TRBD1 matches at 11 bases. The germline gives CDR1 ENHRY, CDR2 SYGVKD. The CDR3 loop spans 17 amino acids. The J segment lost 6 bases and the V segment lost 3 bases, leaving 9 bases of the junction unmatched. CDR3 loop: CAISDPRTGGAAGELFF. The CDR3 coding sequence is TGTGCCATCAGTGACCCTAGGACAGGGGGCGCCGCCGGGGAGCTGTTTTTT.

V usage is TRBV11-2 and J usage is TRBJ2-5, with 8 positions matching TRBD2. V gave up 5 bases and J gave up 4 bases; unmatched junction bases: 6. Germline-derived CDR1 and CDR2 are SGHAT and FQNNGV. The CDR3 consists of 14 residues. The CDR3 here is CASSRQTSVETQYF. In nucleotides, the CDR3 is TGTGCCAGCAGCCGTCAGACTAGCGTAGAGACCCAGTACTTC.

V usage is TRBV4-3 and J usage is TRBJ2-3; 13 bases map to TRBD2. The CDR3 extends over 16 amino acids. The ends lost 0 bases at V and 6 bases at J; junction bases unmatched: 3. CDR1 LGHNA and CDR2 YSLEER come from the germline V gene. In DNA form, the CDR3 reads TGCGCCAGCAGCCAAGATGGACTAGCGGGAGTTGATACGCAGTATTTT. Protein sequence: CASSQDGLAGVDTQYF.

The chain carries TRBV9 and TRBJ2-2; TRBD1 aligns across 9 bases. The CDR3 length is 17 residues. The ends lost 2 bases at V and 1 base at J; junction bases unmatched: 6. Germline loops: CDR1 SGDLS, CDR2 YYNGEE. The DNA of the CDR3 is TGTGCCAGCAGCGTTCTTCCGACAGGGGGGAACACCGGGGAGCTGTTTTTT. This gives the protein CASSVLPTGGNTGELFF.

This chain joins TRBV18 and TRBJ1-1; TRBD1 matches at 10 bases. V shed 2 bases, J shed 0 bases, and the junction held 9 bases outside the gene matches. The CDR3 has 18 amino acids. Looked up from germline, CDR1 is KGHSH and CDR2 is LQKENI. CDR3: CASSPSQDRGLLNTEAFF. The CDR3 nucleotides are TGTGCCAGCTCACCATCCCAGGACAGGGGGTTATTGAACACTGAAGCTTTCTTT.

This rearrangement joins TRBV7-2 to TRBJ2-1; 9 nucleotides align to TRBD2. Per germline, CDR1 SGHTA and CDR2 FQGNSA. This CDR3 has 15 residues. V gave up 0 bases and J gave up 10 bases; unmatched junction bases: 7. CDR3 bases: TGTGCCAGCAGCTTAGCCGCGGGAGGGTTTAACGAGCAGTTCTTC. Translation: CASSLAAGGFNEQFF.

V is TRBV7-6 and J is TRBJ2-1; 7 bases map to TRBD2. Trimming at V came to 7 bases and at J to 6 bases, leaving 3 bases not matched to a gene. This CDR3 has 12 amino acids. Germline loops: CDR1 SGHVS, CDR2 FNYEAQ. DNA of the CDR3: TGTGCCAGCACTACGGGGGGCAATGAGCAGTTCTTC. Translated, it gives CASTTGGNEQFF.